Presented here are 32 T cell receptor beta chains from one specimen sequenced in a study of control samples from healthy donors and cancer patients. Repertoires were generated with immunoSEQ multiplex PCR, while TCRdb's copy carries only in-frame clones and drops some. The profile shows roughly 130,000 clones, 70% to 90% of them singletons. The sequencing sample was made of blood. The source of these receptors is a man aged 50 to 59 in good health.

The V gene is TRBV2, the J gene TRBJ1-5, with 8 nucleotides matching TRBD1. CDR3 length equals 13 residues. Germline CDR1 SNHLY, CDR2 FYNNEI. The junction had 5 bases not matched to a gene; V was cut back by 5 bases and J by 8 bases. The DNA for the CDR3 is TGTGCCAGCAGTAGACAGGGGATTGAGCCCCAGCATTTT. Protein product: CASSRQGIEPQHF. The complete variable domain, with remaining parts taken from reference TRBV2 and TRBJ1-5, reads EPEVTQTPSHQVTQMGQEVILRCVPISNHLYFYWYRQILGQKVEFLVSFYNNEISEKSEIFDDQFSVERPDGSNFTLKIRSTKLEDSAMYFCASSRQGIEPQHFGDGTRLSIL.

The CDR3 region is CASSYPQAPAPLHF. Written as DNA, the CDR3 is TGTGCCAGCAGTTACCCGCAAGCCCCGGCACCCCTCCACTTT. The J gene is TRBJ1-6, the V gene TRBV6-6; D unresolved. V dropped 2 bases and J dropped 11 bases, with 13 bases sitting between them. The CDR3 totals 14 residues. The germline V gene has CDR1 MNHNY and CDR2 SVGAGI (reference sequence).

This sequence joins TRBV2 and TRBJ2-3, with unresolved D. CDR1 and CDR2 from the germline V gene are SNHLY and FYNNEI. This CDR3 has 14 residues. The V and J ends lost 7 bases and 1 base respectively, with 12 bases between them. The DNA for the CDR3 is TGTGCCAGCAAAGTCTTACTTGGCACAGATACGCAGTATTTT. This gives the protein CASKVLLGTDTQYF.

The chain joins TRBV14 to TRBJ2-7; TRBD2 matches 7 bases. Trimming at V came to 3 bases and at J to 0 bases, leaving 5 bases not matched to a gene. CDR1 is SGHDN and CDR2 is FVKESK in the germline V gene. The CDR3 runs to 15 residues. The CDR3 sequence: CASSQLSGVSYEQYF. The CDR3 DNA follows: TGTGCCAGCAGCCAGCTGAGCGGGGTCTCCTACGAGCAGTACTTC.

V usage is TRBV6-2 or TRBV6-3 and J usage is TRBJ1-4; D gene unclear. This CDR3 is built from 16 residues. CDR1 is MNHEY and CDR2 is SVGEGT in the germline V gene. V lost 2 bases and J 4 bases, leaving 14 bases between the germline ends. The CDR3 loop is CASSYEHPGLNEKLFF. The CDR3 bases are TGTGCCAGCAGTTACGAACACCCGGGTCTTAATGAAAAACTGTTTTTT.

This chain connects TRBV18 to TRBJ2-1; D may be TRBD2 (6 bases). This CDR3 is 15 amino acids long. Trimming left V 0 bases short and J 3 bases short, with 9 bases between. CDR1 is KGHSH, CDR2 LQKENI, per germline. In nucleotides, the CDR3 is TGTGCCAGCTCACCACCAGATAGCGGCTACAATGAGCAGTTCTTC. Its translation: CASSPPDSGYNEQFF. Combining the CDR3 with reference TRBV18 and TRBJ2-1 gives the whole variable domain NAGVMQNPRHLVRRRGQEARLRCSPMKGHSHVYWYRQLPEEGLKFMVYLQKENIIDESGMPKERFSAEFPKEGPSILRIQQVVRGDSAAYFCASSPPDSGYNEQFFGPGTRLTVL.

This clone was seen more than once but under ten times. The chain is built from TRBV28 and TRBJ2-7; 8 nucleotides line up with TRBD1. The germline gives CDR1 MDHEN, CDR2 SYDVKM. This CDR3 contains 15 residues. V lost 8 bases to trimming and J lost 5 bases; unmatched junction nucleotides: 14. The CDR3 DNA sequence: TGTGCCAGCGGACCCGGGCTCAGGGGGCGAAACGAGCAGTACTTC. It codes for CASGPGLRGRNEQYF.

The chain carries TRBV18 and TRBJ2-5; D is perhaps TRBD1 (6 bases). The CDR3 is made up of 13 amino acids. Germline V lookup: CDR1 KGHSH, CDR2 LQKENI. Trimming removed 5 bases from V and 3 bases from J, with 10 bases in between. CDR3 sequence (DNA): TGTGCCAGCTCATGGGGGCCCAAAGAGACCCAGTACTTC. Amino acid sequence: CASSWGPKETQYF.

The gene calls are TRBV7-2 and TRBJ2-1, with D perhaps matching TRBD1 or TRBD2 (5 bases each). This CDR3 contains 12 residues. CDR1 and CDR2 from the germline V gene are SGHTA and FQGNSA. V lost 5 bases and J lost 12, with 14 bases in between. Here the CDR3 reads CASSPGPRRQFF. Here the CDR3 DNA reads TGTGCCAGCAGCCCGGGGCCGAGGAGGCAGTTCTTC.

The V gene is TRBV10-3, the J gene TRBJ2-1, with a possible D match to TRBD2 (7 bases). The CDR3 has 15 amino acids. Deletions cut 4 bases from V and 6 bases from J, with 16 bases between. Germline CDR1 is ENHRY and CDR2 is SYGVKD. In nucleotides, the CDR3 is TGTGCCATCAGTGGTGGGGGGGCCGACTTCAATGAGCAGTTCTTC. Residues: CAISGGGADFNEQFF.

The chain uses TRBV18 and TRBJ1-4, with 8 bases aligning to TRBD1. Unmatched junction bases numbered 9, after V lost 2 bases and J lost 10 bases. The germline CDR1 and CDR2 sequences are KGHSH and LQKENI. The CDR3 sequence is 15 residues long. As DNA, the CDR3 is TGTGCCAGCTCACCAGGATGGGACAGGAGTGGAAAACTGTTTTTT. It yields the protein CASSPGWDRSGKLFF.

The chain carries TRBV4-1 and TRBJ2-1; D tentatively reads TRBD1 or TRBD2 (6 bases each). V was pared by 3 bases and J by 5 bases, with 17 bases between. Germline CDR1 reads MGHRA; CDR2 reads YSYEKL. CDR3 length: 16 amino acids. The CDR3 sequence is CASSQVRGSGDNEQFF. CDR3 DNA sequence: TGCGCCAGCAGCCAGGTCAGGGGTAGCGGAGACAATGAGCAGTTCTTC.

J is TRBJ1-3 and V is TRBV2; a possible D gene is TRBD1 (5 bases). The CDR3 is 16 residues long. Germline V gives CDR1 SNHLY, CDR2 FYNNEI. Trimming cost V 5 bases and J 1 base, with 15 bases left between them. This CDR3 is CASSTPRGRSGNTIYF. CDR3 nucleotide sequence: TGTGCCAGCAGTACACCTCGGGGGAGGTCTGGAAACACCATATATTTT.

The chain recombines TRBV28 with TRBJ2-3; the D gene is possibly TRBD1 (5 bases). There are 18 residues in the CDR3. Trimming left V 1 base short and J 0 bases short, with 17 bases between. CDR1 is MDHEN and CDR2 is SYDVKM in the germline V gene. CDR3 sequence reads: CASSLSPGLGTSTDTQYF. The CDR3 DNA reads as TGTGCCAGCAGTTTATCACCAGGGCTGGGTACTAGCACAGATACGCAGTATTTT.

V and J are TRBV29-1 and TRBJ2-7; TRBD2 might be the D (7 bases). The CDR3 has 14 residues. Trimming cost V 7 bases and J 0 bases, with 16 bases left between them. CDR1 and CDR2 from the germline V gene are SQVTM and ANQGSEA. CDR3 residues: CSARRGGDSYEQYF. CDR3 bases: TGCAGCGCCCGAAGGGGGGGAGACTCCTACGAGCAGTACTTC.

Written as DNA, the CDR3 is TGTGCCAGCAGCTTATGGGGAACAGAGGGAAAACTGTTTTTT. This gives the protein CASSLWGTEGKLFF. This rearrangement joins TRBV5-8 to TRBJ1-4; D unresolved. V lost 2 bases, J lost 10 bases, and 15 bases lay in between. Germline V CDR1 and CDR2: SGHTS, YDEGEE. This CDR3 has 14 residues. The entire variable domain, with the rest obtained from reference TRBV5-8 and TRBJ1-4, is as follows: EAGVTQSPTHLIKTRGQQATLRCSPISGHTSVYWYQQALGLGLQFLLWYDEGEERNRGNFPPRFSGRQFPNYSSELNVNALELEDSALYLCASSLWGTEGKLFFGSGTQLSVL.

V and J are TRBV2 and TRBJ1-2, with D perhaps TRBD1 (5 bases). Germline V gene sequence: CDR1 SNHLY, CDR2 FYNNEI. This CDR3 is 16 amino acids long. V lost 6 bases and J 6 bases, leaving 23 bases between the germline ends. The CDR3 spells CASRRLSGQEFDGYTF. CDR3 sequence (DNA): TGTGCCAGCAGGAGATTATCGGGGCAGGAATTCGATGGCTACACCTTC.

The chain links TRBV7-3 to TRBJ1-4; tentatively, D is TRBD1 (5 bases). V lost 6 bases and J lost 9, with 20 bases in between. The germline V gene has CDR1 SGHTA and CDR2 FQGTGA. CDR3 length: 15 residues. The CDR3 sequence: CASRNRDPPLKKLFF. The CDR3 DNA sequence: TGTGCCAGCAGAAACCGGGACCCGCCATTAAAAAAACTGTTTTTT.

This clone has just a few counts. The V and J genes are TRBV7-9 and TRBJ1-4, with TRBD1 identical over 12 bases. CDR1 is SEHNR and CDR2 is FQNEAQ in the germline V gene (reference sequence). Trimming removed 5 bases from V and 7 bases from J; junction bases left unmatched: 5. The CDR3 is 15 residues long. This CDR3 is CASSLRDRGPEKLFF. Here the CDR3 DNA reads TGTGCCAGCAGCCTCCGGGACAGGGGGCCTGAAAAACTGTTTTTT.

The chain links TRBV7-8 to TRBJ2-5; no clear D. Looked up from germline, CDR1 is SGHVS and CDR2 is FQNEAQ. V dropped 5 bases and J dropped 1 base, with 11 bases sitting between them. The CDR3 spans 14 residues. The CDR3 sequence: CASSPIPGQETQYF. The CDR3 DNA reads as TGTGCCAGCAGCCCGATTCCGGGCCAAGAGACCCAGTACTTC.

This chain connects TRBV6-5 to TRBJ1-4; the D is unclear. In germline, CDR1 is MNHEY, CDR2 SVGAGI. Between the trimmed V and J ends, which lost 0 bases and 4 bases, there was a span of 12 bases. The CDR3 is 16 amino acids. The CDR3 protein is CASSYSAVRINEKLFF. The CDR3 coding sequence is TGTGCCAGCAGTTACTCGGCAGTACGGATTAATGAAAAACTGTTTTTT.

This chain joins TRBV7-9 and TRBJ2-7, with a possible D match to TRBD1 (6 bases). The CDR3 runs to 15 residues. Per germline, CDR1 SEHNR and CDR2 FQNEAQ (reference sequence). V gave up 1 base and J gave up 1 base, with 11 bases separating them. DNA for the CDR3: TGTGCCAGCAGCTTAGGGGATGGACAGTCCTACGAGCAGTACTTC. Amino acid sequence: CASSLGDGQSYEQYF.

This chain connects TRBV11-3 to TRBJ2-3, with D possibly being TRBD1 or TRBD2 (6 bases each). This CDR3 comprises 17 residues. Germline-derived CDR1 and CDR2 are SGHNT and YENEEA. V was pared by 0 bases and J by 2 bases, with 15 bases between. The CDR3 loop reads CASSLDPSTGATDTQYF. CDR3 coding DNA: TGTGCCAGCAGCTTAGACCCCTCTACGGGGGCCACAGATACGCAGTATTTT.

In nucleotides, the CDR3 is TGTGCCAGCAGCTTAGAAAGGACAGGGAACACTGAAGCTTTCTTT. Translating gives CASSLERTGNTEAFF. The chain combines TRBV7-8 with TRBJ1-1, with TRBD1 identical over 7 bases. The CDR3 sequence is 15 residues long. V shed 1 base, J shed 1 base, and the junction held 3 bases outside the gene matches. CDR1 is SGHVS, CDR2 FQNEAQ, per germline. The full variable domain, in which reference TRBV7-8 and TRBJ1-1 provide the parts outside the CDR3, is GAGVSQSPRYKVAKRGQDVALRCDPISGHVSLFWYQQALGQGPEFLTYFQNEAQLDKSGLPSDRFFAERPEGSVSTLKIQRTQQEDSAVYLCASSLERTGNTEAFFGQGTRLTVV.

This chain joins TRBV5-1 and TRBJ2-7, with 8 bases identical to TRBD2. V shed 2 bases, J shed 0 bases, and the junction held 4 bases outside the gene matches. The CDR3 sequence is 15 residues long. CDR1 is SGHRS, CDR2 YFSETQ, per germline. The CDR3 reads CASSFGGAPSYEQYF. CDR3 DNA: TGCGCCAGCAGCTTCGGGGGGGCACCCTCCTACGAGCAGTACTTC.

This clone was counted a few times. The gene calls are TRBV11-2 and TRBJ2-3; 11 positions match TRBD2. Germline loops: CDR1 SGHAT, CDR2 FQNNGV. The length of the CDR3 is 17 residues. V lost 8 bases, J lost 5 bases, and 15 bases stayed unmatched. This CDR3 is CASRSRSGGGSGDTQYF. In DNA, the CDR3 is TGTGCCAGCCGCTCCCGTAGCGGGGGGGGATCCGGAGATACGCAGTATTTT.

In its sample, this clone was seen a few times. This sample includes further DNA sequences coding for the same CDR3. The CDR3 region has the DNA TGTGCCAGCAGTCCGGCGAACTATGGCTACACCTTC. It yields the protein CASSPANYGYTF. The rearrangement joins TRBV6-5 to TRBJ1-2; no firm D call. V lost 5 bases and J lost 2, with 6 bases in between. This CDR3 is built from 12 residues. Germline V gene data show CDR1 as MNHEY and CDR2 as SVGAGI.

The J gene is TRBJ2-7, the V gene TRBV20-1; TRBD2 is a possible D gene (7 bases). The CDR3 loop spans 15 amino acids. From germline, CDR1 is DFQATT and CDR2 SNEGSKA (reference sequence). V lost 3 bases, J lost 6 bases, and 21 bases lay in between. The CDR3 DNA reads TGCAGTGCTAGTCACTCTGCCCGGGGGGCGGGCGAGCAGTACTTC. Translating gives CSASHSARGAGEQYF.

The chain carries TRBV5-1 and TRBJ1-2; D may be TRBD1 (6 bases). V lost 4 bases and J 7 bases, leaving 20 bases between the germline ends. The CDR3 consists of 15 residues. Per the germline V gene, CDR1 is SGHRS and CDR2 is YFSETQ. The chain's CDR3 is CASSPEDRTWAGYTF. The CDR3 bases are TGCGCCAGCAGCCCAGAGGACAGAACTTGGGCTGGCTACACCTTC.

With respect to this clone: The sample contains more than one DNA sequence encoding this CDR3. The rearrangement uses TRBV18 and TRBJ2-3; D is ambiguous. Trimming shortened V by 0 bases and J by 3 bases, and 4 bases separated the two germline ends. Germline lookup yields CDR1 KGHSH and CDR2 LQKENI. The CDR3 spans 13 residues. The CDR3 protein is CASSPPTTDTQYF. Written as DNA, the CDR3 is TGTGCCAGCTCACCACCGACAACAGATACGCAGTATTTT.

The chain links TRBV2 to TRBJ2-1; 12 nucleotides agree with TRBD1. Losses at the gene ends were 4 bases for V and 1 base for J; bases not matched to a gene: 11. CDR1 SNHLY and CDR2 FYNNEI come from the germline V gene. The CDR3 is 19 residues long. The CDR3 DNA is TGTGCCAGCAGTGGAGGGACAGGGGGCGCGGGGTTTTCCTACAATGAGCAGTTCTTC. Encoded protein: CASSGGTGGAGFSYNEQFF.

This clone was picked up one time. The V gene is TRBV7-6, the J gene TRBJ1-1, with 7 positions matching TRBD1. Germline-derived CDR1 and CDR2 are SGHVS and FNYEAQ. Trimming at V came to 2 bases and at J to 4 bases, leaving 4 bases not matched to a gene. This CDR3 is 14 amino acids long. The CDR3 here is CASSLYEGATEAFF. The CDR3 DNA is TGTGCCAGCAGCTTATACGAGGGGGCCACTGAAGCTTTCTTT.